This T cell receptor (beta chain) appears in the sequencing data of a study of cytomegalovirus exposure and HLA in healthy donors. The study ran its PCR with 60 Vbeta and 13 Jbeta primers. Libraries were prepared by immunoSEQ multiplex PCR; TCRdb keeps only in-frame clonotypes and omits some of them. The sample carries under 200,000 clones, around 86% recorded once. Regarding the study as a whole: Presence/absence analyses assumed roughly uniform sequencing depth across donors. Within an earlier analysis, most TCR beta V segments proved productive either about 87% or about 30% of the time. Later work showed greater clonal expansion in HLA-associated TCR beta chains than in equally common others.

The V and J ends lost 6 bases and 4 bases respectively, with 18 bases between them. The CDR3 runs to 16 residues. Germline CDR1 and CDR2: LNHDA and SQIVND (reference sequence). With respect to this clone: Its antigen is not known.

This sequence originates from a human donor in good health. J is TRBJ2-2 and V is TRBV19, with D possibly matching TRBD1 (6 bases). Sequences were obtained from PBMCs. As DNA, the CDR3 is TGTGCCAGTAGACTAGAATGGGCAGGGGTCACCGGGGAGCTGTTTTTT. This encodes CASRLEWAGVTGELFF.